This TCR beta chain was recorded in a study of T cell responses to AZD1222 COVID-19 vaccine (dated by TCRdb to the early 2020s). The study in broad terms: AZD1222 recipients given second doses at about 4 weeks or at about 12 weeks were pooled, since spike-specific TCR depth and breadth were not found to differ between the two schedules. TCR sequencing covered fewer than 250 trial participants: some 210 given two doses of AZD1222 and 26 given two doses of MenACWY control vaccine. Trial participants were enrolled into age subgroups of 18-55, 56-69 and 70-plus years, which contained around 140, 26 and 57 TCR-sequenced participants, respectively.

The CDR3 has 15 amino acids, counting the end cysteine and phenylalanine. Kept here is only the CDR3 DNA, which spans 45 bases and is read in frame from base 1. Looking up the germline V gene (reference sequence) yields CDR1 LGHDT and CDR2 YNNKEL. The trim is 3 bases for V and 10 bases for J, with a gap of 16 bases between the germline ends. In the paper's terms, the time point label means: baseline before first vaccination. Vaccinee samples came from UK trials COV001 and COV002, including a single-blind randomized controlled phase 2/3 trial of AZD1222 (ChAdOx1 nCoV-19) in healthy adults. For TCRbeta chain sequencing, PBMC samples from trial participants were taken at day 0 and at day 28 after the second dose. The CDR3 regions of human TCRbeta chains were analyzed by immunosequencing. As for how the authors treated the data: TCRs in the repertoires were compared against a reference library of SARS-CoV-2-specific TCRs that had been generated with the MIRA antigen-specificity platform. Breadth was defined as the fraction of unique TCRs that were SARS-CoV-2-associated, and depth was defined as the fraction of total T cells that were SARS-CoV-2-associated. Using the MIRA data, each spike-specific TCR was mapped to the spike region that the TCR reacts to and placed in a CD4 or CD8 class. Log10-transformed breadth and depth values were compared by one-way ANOVA with Sidak's multiple comparisons tests. The table was pulled from immuneACCESS by TCRdb, which kept in-frame rearrangements only. Such tables lose some clones; where checked, under half of the loss comes from unresolved V genes, and the rest has no known cause. The DNA was the basis for D and trimming; V, J and clone size are from that table. This sample gives 90,000 to 110,000 clones in total; around 87% of them show up just once. Clones ranked in the top ten supply 2% to 3% of the sample.

With respect to this clone: Which antigen it targets is not known. Nothing much larger sits one base from this clone, and base qualities are not available.

Study-wide conclusions, independent of this receptor: Conclusions about previously exposed vaccinees were limited because only six AZD1222 recipients were SARS-CoV-2 seropositive at baseline. The 56-69-year group was small, and its depth increase did not reach significance, likely because of low power. Reportedly, close to half of the unique spike-specific TCRs recognized epitopes lying outside the regions that are mutated in the B.1.351 and B.1.1.7 variants. Because no samples from the day 14 peak response were available, repertoires could be characterized only after the peak T cell response. The whole spike protein was spanned by vaccine-associated CD4 TCRs, and dominant responses were seen in regions 160-218 and 743-854. Participants were mostly white British, with more females than males. The authors suggested clonal diversity may have been underestimated. After two AZD1222 doses, both the breadth and the depth of spike-specific TCRs were significantly higher than at day 0 and than in MenACWY recipients.

The sequence was obtained from an adult in good health. This chain joins TRBV3-1 (or the pseudogene TRBV3-2) to TRBJ1-6; the D gene is possibly TRBD1, with 6 bases matching. The input for sequencing was peripheral blood, taken on day 0 of AZD1222 vaccination. CDR3 region: CASSQVDSGASPLHF. The bases read TGTGCCAGCAGCCAGGTGGACAGCGGGGCGTCACCCCTCCACTTT.